The TCR beta chain described here comes from a study of T cell changes during pregnancy in multiple sclerosis. The CDR3 spans 19 residues. Germline CDR1 is SGHAT and CDR2 is FQNNGV. The V and J ends lost 4 bases and 4 bases respectively, with 26 bases between them. Measured with immunoSEQ multiplex PCR; TCRdb has only the in-frame clones, and not every one. In the table there are fewer than 85,000 clones, 85% to 95% of which are singletons. This receptor was taken from a female donor with multiple sclerosis, enrolled in a pregnancy study. The specimen was peripheral blood, collected before pregnancy. The chain couples TRBV11-2 to TRBJ2-1; weak D call: TRBD2 (5 bases). The CDR3 spells CASSWRVSSPRDVYNEQFF. CDR3 bases: TGTGCCAGCAGCTGGAGAGTTTCTAGCCCCCGCGACGTTTACAATGAGCAGTTCTTC.